These 15 T cell receptor beta chains originate from one sample sequenced in a study of control samples from healthy donors and cancer patients (TCRdb year 2020). To prepare the library, the immunoSEQ multiplex PCR assay was applied. TCRdb carries this immuneACCESS record with in-frame sequences only. Its versions omit some clonotypes, under half of them owing to an unresolved V gene in the studies checked, with the rest unexplained. In all, the sample holds 150,000 to 200,000 clones, and over 85% of those were seen once. The top ten constitute around 8.5% of the sample. The sample comprised blood. Receptors originate from a woman aged 35 to 49 in good health.

The J gene is TRBJ1-2, the V gene TRBV30, with D uncertain. Trimming cost V 3 bases and J 2 bases, with 13 bases left between them. CDR1 is GTSNPN, CDR2 SVGIG, per germline (reference sequence). This CDR3 region has 14 residues. Here the CDR3 reads CAWSNPRQNYGYTF. DNA for the CDR3: TGTGCCTGGAGCAATCCGCGCCAGAACTATGGCTACACCTTC.

CDR3 nucleotide sequence: TGTGCCAGCAGCTTGGACAGGGTCGGCGGTGGGGTGCAAGAGACCCAGTACTTC. Its protein is CASSLDRVGGGVQETQYF. The chain links TRBV5-6 to TRBJ2-5; perhaps TRBD1 as D (6 bases). The V gene lost 0 bases and the J gene lost 2 bases, with 20 bases spanning the gap. The CDR3 length is 18 residues. Germline V gene lookup returns CDR1 SGHDT and CDR2 YYEEEE.

The chain has TRBV10-3 and TRBJ1-6, with a weak D call TRBD1 (5 bases). Trimming stripped 0 bases from V and 7 bases from J, with 10 bases between. The germline gives CDR1 ENHRY, CDR2 SYGVKD. The CDR3 consists of 15 residues. CDR3 bases: TGTGCCATCAGTGAGTCGAGGGCAGGGAATTCACCCCTCCACTTT. Its protein product is CAISESRAGNSPLHF.

This clone was detected only once. The chain is built from TRBV6-5 and TRBJ2-7, with a weak D call TRBD1 (6 bases). The V gene's germline CDR1 is MNHEY and CDR2 SVGAGI. The CDR3 consists of 15 residues. V dropped 4 bases and J dropped 4 bases, with 17 bases sitting between them. This CDR3 reads CASSFSRGTSYEQYF. For the CDR3, the DNA is TGTGCCAGCAGTTTTAGCAGGGGAACGTCGTACGAGCAGTACTTC.

There are a few counts of this clone. The chain employs TRBV30 and TRBJ2-4, with 11 bases identical to TRBD1. This CDR3 is built from 14 residues. Germline-derived CDR1 and CDR2 are GTSNPN and SVGIG (reference sequence). Trimming took 8 bases from V and 3 from J; bases not matched to a gene: 6. The CDR3 DNA is TGTGCCCGAGGGGGGACAGGGGGCAAAAACATTCAGTACTTC. Its protein is CARGGTGGKNIQYF.

CDR3 region: CASSFLEQPQHF. The CDR3 DNA sequence: TGTGCCAGCAGCTTTCTAGAGCAGCCCCAGCATTTT. The chain couples TRBV7-2 to TRBJ1-5; D call uncertain. Trimming shortened V by 3 bases and J by 7 bases, and 7 bases separated the two germline ends. This CDR3 is built from 12 residues. Germline V gives CDR1 SGHTA, CDR2 FQGNSA.

The J gene is TRBJ1-2, the V gene TRBV6-2 or TRBV6-3; 7 bases agree with TRBD1. Germline-derived CDR1 and CDR2 are MNHEY and SVGEGT. Unmatched junction bases numbered 10, after V lost 0 bases and J lost 6 bases. The CDR3 totals 16 residues. CDR3 protein: CASSYSRSGTDHGYTF. CDR3 DNA sequence: TGTGCCAGCAGTTACTCGCGCTCCGGGACAGACCATGGCTACACCTTC.

The J gene is TRBJ2-1, the V gene TRBV24-1; 9 bases line up with TRBD1. The ends lost 4 bases at V and 9 bases at J; junction bases unmatched: 6. Germline V CDR1 and CDR2: KGHDR, SFDVKD. The CDR3 has 14 amino acids. The CDR3 DNA follows: TGTGCCACCAGTGACCCTACAGGGGGCGGTGAGCAGTTCTTC. It translates to CATSDPTGGGEQFF.

This clone appeared once. V gene TRBV18 combines with J gene TRBJ2-2; D is perhaps TRBD1 (6 bases). Germline CDR1 and CDR2: KGHSH and LQKENI. This CDR3 has 13 residues. Trimming pared 4 bases from V and 7 bases from J, leaving 10 bases between. Written as DNA, the CDR3 is TGTGCCAGCTCACTGGACAGAAACGGGGAGCTGTTTTTT. Its translation is CASSLDRNGELFF. Complete variable domain (other parts from reference TRBV18 and TRBJ2-2): NAGVMQNPRHLVRRRGQEARLRCSPMKGHSHVYWYRQLPEEGLKFMVYLQKENIIDESGMPKERFSAEFPKEGPSILRIQQVVRGDSAAYFCASSLDRNGELFFGEGSRLTVL.

This rearrangement joins TRBV12-3 or TRBV12-4 to TRBJ1-1; 7 bases map to TRBD1. The junction had 2 bases not matched to a gene; V was cut back by 5 bases and J by 5 bases. CDR3 length: 12 amino acids. The CDR3 region has the DNA TGTGCCAGCAGTCCCAGGGGGACTGAAGCTTTCTTT. Its protein product is CASSPRGTEAFF.

J is TRBJ1-6 and V is TRBV7-2; weak D call: TRBD1 (6 bases). The ends were cut back, 5 bases at V and 8 bases at J, with 22 bases in the middle. The germline V gene has CDR1 SGHTA and CDR2 FQGNSA. The CDR3 length is 17 residues. The CDR3 loop is CASSRPRAGEGDSPLHF. CDR3 sequence (DNA): TGTGCCAGCAGCCGCCCTCGGGCAGGGGAGGGGGATTCACCCCTCCACTTT.

The sample holds one count of this clone. The same CDR3 arises from other DNA sequences in this sample as well. V gene TRBV5-1 combines with J gene TRBJ2-7; possible D gene TRBD1, 6 bases. Germline V gene lookup returns CDR1 SGHRS and CDR2 YFSETQ. This CDR3 is built from 15 residues. The V end was cut by 4 bases, the J end by 3 bases, with 17 bases between. The CDR3, as DNA: TGCGCCAGCAGCCTAACAGGGACGGGCTTCTACGAGCAGTACTTC. Translation: CASSLTGTGFYEQYF.

The gene calls are TRBV5-8 and TRBJ1-5; the D gene is possibly TRBD1 (5 bases). CDR1 is SGHTS, CDR2 YDEGEE, per germline. V was clipped by 2 bases and J by 5 bases, with 8 bases between them. The CDR3 extends over 13 amino acids. The CDR3 reads CASSFGGDQPQHF. The CDR3 bases are TGTGCCAGCAGCTTCGGGGGTGATCAGCCCCAGCATTTT.

The chain links TRBV7-9 to TRBJ2-4, with 7 bases aligning to TRBD1. CDR3 size: 15 residues. Germline V lookup: CDR1 SEHNR, CDR2 FQNEAQ (reference sequence). V lost 6 bases to trimming and J lost 4 bases; unmatched junction nucleotides: 9. CDR3 in amino acids: CASRGPGTAKNIQYF. CDR3 DNA: TGTGCCAGCAGGGGCCCCGGGACAGCAAAAAACATTCAGTACTTC. Using reference TRBV7-9 and TRBJ2-4 for the parts outside the CDR3, the full variable domain is DTGVSQNPRHKITKRGQNVTFRCDPISEHNRLYWYRQTLGQGPEFLTYFQNEAQLEKSRLLSDRFSAERPKGSFSTLEIQRTEQGDSAMYLCASRGPGTAKNIQYFGAGTRLSVL.

As regards this clone: This sample also contains other DNA sequences that code for the same CDR3. The chain uses TRBV9 and TRBJ2-3; D may be TRBD2 (5 bases). The CDR3 extends over 14 amino acids. Trimming left V 0 bases short and J 3 bases short, with 8 bases between. Germline V gene sequence: CDR1 SGDLS, CDR2 YYNGEE. The CDR3 bases are TGTGCCAGCAGCGTAGGTCCGGGGACAGATACGCAGTATTTT. Amino acids: CASSVGPGTDTQYF.